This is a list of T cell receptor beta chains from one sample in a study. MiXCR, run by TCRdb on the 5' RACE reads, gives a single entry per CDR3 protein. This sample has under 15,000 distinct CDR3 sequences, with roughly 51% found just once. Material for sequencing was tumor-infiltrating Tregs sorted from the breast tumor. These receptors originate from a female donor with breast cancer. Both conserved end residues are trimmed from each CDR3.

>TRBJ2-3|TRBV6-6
ASSSPTSGATDTQY
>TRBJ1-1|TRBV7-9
ASSSQGYTEAF
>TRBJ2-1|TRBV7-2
ASSLGVSGSLYYNEQF
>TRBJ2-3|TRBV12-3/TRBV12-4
ASSSDGTDTQY
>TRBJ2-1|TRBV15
ATSRERAYNEQF
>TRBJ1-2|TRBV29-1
MRQGKITRGYT
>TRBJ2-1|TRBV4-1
ASSQELLAGGLEQF
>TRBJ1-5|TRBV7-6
ASSQDRGISPQH
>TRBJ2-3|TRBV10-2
ASSHLSDTQY
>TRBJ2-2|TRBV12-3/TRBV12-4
ASKQGLAGVTGELF
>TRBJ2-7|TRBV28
ASRTSGGLTRQY
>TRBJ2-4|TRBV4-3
ASSQVFAAKNIQY
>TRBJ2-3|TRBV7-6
ASSRERGNTQY
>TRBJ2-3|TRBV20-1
SARLLAWTDTQY
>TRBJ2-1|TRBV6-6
ASSYSPPSGLYNEQF
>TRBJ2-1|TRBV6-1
ASSKEGYEQF
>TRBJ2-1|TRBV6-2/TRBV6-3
ASSYSTSDNEQF
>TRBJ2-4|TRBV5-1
ASSLGTSVAKNIQY
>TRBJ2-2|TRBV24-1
ATSEERTDGELF
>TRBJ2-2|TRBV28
ASSPLRWSPNTGELF
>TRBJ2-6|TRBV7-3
ASSLTGRASGGLANVLT
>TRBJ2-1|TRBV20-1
SAPPSSAGVYNEQF
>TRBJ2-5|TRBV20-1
SAPGPMYQETQY
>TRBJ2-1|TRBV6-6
ASRDSNNEQF
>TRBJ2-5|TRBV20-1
SASTISGREETQY
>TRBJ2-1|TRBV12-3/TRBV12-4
ASSLALWTSGSSYNEQF
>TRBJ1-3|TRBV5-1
ASSLLDTSSGNTIY
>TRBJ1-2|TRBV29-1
SVGDISGYT
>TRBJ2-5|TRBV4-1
ASSQSTGGRETQY
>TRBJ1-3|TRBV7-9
AGGLSGNTIY
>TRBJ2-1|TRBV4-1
ASSHTGTGYNEQF
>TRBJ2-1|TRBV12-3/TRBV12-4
ASSLGAGTYNEQF
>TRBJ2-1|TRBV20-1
SARDLRTYNEQF
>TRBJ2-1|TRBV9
ASSVTGSSYNEQF
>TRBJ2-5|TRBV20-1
SAREQGRGTQY
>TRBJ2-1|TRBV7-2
ASRAGTGYNEQF
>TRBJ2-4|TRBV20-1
SALPPSSGTRNIQY
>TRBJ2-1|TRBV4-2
ASSYGLADYNEQF
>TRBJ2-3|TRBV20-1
SARIDRAEADTQY
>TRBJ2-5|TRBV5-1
ASSYRGVQETQY
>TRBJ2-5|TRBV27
ASSLTGGKETQY
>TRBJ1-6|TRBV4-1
ASSERQERSYNSPLH
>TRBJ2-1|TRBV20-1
SARDVPQGYNEQF
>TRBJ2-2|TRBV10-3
AINSAGNTGELF
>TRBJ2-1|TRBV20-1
SAEAVSSYNEQF
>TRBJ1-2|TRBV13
ASSSMTGAYGYT
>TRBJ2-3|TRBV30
AWSVQRRSGQY
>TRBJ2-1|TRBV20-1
SAESYDRYNEQF
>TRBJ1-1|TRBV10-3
AISERPIPMNTEAF
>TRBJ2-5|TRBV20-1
SARDSGLKETQY
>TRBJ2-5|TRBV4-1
ASSQDRTSFGSETQY
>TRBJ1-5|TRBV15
ATSRTVSNQPQH
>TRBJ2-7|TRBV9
ASSGGFGLEPVNEQY
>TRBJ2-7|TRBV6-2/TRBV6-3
ASSFSGPSYEQY